This T cell receptor (beta chain) emerged from a study of technical replicates of blood from a few donors. Libraries were prepared by immunoSEQ multiplex PCR; TCRdb keeps only in-frame clonotypes and omits some of them. The sample comprises some 100,000 clones, nearly 96% of which are singletons, and around 0.2% rests with the top ten. CDR3 length: 12 amino acids. CDR1 and CDR2 from the germline V gene are SEHNR and FQNEAQ (reference sequence). V shed 2 bases and J shed 7 bases, with 6 bases lying between them. This clone was counted a single time. The receptor's source is a human donor in good health. The sample was T cells isolated from PBMCs. The genes are TRBV7-9 and TRBJ1-5; D is possibly TRBD1 (6 bases). CDR3 loop: CASSLTGQPQHF. CDR3 sequence (DNA): TGTGCCAGCAGCTTAACAGGGCAGCCCCAGCATTTT.